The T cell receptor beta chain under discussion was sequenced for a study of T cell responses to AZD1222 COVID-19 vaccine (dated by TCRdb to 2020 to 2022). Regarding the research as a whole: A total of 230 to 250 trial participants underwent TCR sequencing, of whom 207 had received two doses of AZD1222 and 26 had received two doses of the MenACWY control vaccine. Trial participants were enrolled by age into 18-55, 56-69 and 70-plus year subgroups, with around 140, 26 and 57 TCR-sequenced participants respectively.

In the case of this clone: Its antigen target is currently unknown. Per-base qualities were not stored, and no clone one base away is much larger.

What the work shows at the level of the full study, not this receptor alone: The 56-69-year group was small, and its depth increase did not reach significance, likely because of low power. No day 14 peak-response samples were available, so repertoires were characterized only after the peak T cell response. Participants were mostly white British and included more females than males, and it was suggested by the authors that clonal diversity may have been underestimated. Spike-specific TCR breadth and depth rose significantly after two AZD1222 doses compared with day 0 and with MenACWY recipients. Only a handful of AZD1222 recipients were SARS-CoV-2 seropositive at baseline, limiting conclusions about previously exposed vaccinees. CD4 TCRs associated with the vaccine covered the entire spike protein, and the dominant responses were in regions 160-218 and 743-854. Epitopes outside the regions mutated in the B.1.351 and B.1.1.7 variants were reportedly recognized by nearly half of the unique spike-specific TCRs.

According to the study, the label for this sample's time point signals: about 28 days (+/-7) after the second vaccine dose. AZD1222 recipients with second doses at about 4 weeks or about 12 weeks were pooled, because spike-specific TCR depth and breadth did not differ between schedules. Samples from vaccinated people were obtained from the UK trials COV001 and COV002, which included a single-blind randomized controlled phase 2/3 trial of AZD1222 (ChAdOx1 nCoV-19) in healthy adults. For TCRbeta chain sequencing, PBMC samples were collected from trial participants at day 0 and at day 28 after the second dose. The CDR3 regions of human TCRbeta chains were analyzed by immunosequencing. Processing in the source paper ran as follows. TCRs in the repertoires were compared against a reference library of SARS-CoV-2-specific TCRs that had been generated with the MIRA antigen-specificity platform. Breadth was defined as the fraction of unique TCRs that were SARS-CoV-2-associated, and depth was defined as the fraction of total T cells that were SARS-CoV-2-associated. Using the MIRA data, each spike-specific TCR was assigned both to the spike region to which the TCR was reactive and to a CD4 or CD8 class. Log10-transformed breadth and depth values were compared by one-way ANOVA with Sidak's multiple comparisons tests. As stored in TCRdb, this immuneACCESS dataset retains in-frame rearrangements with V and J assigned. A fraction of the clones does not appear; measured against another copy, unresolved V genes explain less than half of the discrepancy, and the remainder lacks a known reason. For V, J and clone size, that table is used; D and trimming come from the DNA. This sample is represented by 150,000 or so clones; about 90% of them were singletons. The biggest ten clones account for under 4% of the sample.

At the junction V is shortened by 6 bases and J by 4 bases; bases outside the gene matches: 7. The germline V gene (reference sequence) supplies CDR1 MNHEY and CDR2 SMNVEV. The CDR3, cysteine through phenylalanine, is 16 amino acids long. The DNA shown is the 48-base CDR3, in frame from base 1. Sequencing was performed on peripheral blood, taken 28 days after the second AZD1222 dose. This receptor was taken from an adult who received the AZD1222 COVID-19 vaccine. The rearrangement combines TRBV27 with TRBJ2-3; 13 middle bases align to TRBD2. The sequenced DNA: TGTGCCAGCAGGCCAGGGACTAGCGGGATAGCAGATACGCAGTATTTT. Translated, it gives CASRPGTSGIADTQYF.